The 9 T cell receptor beta chains presented below share a single source sample, sequenced in a study of tumor-infiltrating lymphocytes in primary liver carcinoma. Total RNA (around 500 ng) served as template for TCR beta cDNA synthesis primed by a constant-region primer. Modified slightly, ARM-PCR produced TCR beta libraries over three nested multiplex PCR rounds. TRBV1-TRBV30 forward primers and a C-beta reverse primer were used in the first two PCR rounds, which each ran for approximately 10 cycles. From the multiplex PCR reads, TCRdb called clonotypes with MiXCR, one entry per CDR3 protein. The repertoire holds 75,000 to 90,000 distinct CDR3 sequences, with 72% as singletons. Each 20-30 mg portion of unsorted bulk tissue served as the source for co-extraction of RNA and DNA. The sequenced material came from liver tumor tissue from sampling region 1. The subset here: tumor region T1, superior pole. All receptors come from a man between 40 and 49 years old with primary liver carcinoma and hepatitis B virus infection.

Details on this clonotype: Because it lacks the conserved phenylalanine or tryptophan at the end, this CDR3 is likely a read error. This sequence joins TRBV11-3 and TRBJ2-1; 9 positions agree with TRBD1. The germline V gene has CDR1 SGHNT and CDR2 YENEEA. This CDR3 is 14 amino acids long. The CDR3 coding sequence is TGCGCCAACAGCCCTGGACAGGGGAGCAATGAGCAGTTCCTC. Protein: CANSPGQGSNEQFL.

Turning to this clonotype: Germline and junction disagree at one end, which may indicate a read error. The CDR3 loop is CASRTGSRMYEKLFF. As DNA, the CDR3 is TGCGCCAGCAGAACGGGGTCGAGGATGTATGAAAAACTGTTTTTT. The chain joins TRBV28 to TRBJ1-4; no clear D gene. Germline CDR1 is MDHEN and CDR2 is SYDVKM. This CDR3 is built from 15 residues.

This clonotype appeared many times. This clone may be a read error of a much larger clone one base away. The genes are TRBV5-1 and TRBJ2-3, with a tentative D call TRBD1 (6 bases). The CDR3 runs to 12 residues. With 5 bases removed from V and 8 bases from J, the gap between germline ends came to 12 bases. Germline values: CDR1 SGHRS, CDR2 YFSETQ. The CDR3 loop reads CASRGQLGTQYF. The CDR3 bases are TGCGCCAGCAGAGGACAGTTAGGTACGCAGTATTTT.

Points on this clonotype: A read error may account for a junction end that differs from germline. The chain recombines TRBV7-9 with TRBJ2-1; D call uncertain. This CDR3 comprises 14 residues. CDR1 and CDR2 from the germline V gene are SEHNR and FQNEAQ (reference sequence). The CDR3: CANSTTFFYNEQFF. The CDR3, as DNA: TGTGCCAACAGCACGACCTTCTTTTACAATGAGCAGTTCTTC.

This clonotype has just one count. This likely comes from a read error, as the CDR3 has no conserved phenylalanine or tryptophan at its end. The chain joins TRBV11-2 to TRBJ2-1, with a tentative D call TRBD2 (5 bases). This CDR3 contains 12 residues. CDR1 is SGHAT, CDR2 FQNNGV, per germline. The CDR3 sequence is CVSSPGYNEQFL. CDR3 sequence (DNA): TGTGTCAGCAGCCCGGGGTACAATGAGCAGTTCCTC.

As concerns this clonotype: The junction departs from germline at one end; a sequencing error may be responsible. The V call is TRBV10-3, the J call TRBJ1-1, with a tentative D call TRBD1 (6 bases). This CDR3 comprises 15 residues. Per the germline V gene, CDR1 is ENHRY and CDR2 is SYGVKD. The CDR3 bases are TGTGCCATCAGTGAACCGGGACAAATGAACACTGAAGTTTTCTTT. Residues: CAISEPGQMNTEVFF.

V and J are TRBV19 and TRBJ1-2; D gene ambiguous. This CDR3 is 13 amino acids long. The V gene's germline CDR1 is LNHDA and CDR2 SQIVND (reference sequence). Trimming cost V 2 bases and J 2 bases, with 6 bases left between them. The CDR3 DNA follows: TGTGCCAGTAGTATAACCCGGAACTATGGCTACACCTTC. Protein product: CASSITRNYGYTF. The full variable domain, its missing parts supplied by reference TRBV19 and TRBJ1-2, is DGGITQSPKYLFRKEGQNVTLSCEQNLNHDAMYWYRQDPGQGLRLIYYSQIVNDFQKGDIAEGYSVSREKKESFPLTVTSAQKNPTAFYLCASSITRNYGYTFGSGTRLTVV.

As for this clonotype: A read error is possible here, since a much larger clone lies one base away. The rearrangement joins TRBV7-9 to TRBJ2-7, with D possibly TRBD2 on 5 matching bases. This CDR3 is built from 14 residues. CDR1 is SEHNR and CDR2 is FQNEAQ in the germline V gene (reference sequence). The CDR3 loop reads CASILEGKAYEQYF. CDR3 sequence (DNA): TGTGCCAGCATCTTAGAGGGAAAAGCTTACGAGCAGTACTTC.

The table lists this clonotype with a count of one. Because the CDR3 is missing its conserved closing phenylalanine or tryptophan, this is likely a read error. This sequence joins TRBV5-4 and TRBJ2-5; TRBD2 matches at 8 bases. The CDR3 runs to 16 residues. Germline CDR1 and CDR2: SGHNT and YYREEE (reference sequence). CDR3 sequence (DNA): TGTGCCGGCAGCTCTACGACCAGCGGGAGTGGAGAGACCCAGTACTTA. The encoded protein is CAGSSTTSGSGETQYL.